One T cell receptor (beta chain) is described in this entry. No antigen is known for it. The record has no base qualities; no much larger clone is one base away. Each collaborating institution followed its own protocols to collect whole blood in K2EDTA tubes. Collaborator samples were shipped for TCRbeta analysis as frozen whole blood, isolated PBMCs, or DNA extracted from either sample type. The data derive from a study of blood T cell repertoires in COVID-19 (dated by TCRdb to 2018 to 2020). Notes on the research overall: Samples covering the acute and convalescent phases of COVID-19 were provided by collaborators in the United States, Italy and Spain. The material from the prospective study consisted of cDNA or gDNA derived from T cells, B-cell-depleted T cells, or PBMCs. Subjects who had been exposed to COVID-19, were actively infected with it, or had recovered from it provided the deeply sampled blood TCRbeta repertoires that made up the dataset. The repertoires were released in a freely available public database meant as a resource for research on the immune response to SARS-CoV-2. The samples were drawn from two sources: the first 160 participants of the ongoing ImmuneRACE study, and 950 to 1,500 subjects contributed by 6 global collaborators. Sample metadata almost always included a de-identified subject ID, COVID-19 status, age in years and sex. HLA class I and class II types, where available, came from metadata supplied by the sample provider rather than from assay-based typing. Overall results and qualifications from the work: Clinical and demographic metadata were provided uncurated, with the amount varying by source and participant.

TCRbeta CDR3 regions were amplified from genomic DNA by means of the immunoSEQ Assay, a bias-controlled multiplex PCR. As for how the authors treated the data: Within the assay, amplification of reference gene primers was used to estimate how many nucleated cells each sample contained. Sequence reads were collapsed and filtered to measure the absolute abundance of every unique TCRbeta CDR3 rearrangement. Productive Simpson clonality was computed per sample as the square root of Simpson's diversity index over productive rearrangements. TCRdb retrieved this table from immuneACCESS and kept in-frame rearrangements only. Not all clones are present; in checked studies, unresolved V genes account for under half, and no reason is known for the remainder. V, J and clone size are those of that table, while D and trimming were read from the DNA. The sample table holds roughly 220,000 clones, of which 85% to 90% were seen once. Approximately 3% of the sample lies in the top ten.

Sequencing was done on a sample of peripheral blood. The source is a man aged 55 to 70 with acute or convalescent COVID-19.

The DNA sequence is given as TGTGCCAGCAGCCCAAATGTACCACAGAGCACTGAAGCTTTCTTT. Its amino acids are CASSPNVPQSTEAFF. This chain joins TRBV7-8 to TRBJ1-1, with no reliable assignment of the D segment. Including the terminal cysteine and phenylalanine, the CDR3 comprises 15 residues. The kept DNA is CDR3 alone, 45 bases in frame from the first base. V is clipped by 5 bases and J by 4 bases, and the sequence between their germline boundaries is 17 bases long. The germline V gene provides CDR1 SGHVS and CDR2 FQNEAQ.